This entry lists 6 T cell receptor beta chains sequenced from one sample in a study of T cells after yellow fever vaccination. TCRdb fed the 5' RACE reads into MiXCR, producing one record per CDR3 protein. The sample contains almost 600,000 distinct CDR3 sequences, roughly 13% of which appear only once. The material sequenced was PBMCs, taken on the day of the yellow fever booster vaccination. The origin of the receptors is a man aged 30 to 39 who received the YFV17D yellow fever vaccine.

The chain combines TRBV5-4 with TRBJ1-2; D not certain. Trimming stripped 0 bases from V and 2 bases from J, with 11 bases between. CDR1 is SGHNT and CDR2 is YYREEE in the germline V gene (reference sequence). The CDR3 runs 15 residues. CDR3 sequence reads: CASSLVLTQNYGYTF. In DNA form, the CDR3 reads TGTGCCAGCAGCTTGGTGCTCACCCAAAACTATGGCTACACCTTC.

This clonotype was counted a few times. The gene calls are TRBV11-2 and TRBJ2-1; 7 bases agree with TRBD1. The trim removed 4 bases at V and 4 bases at J, leaving 7 bases unmatched. This CDR3 contains 15 residues. The germline CDR1 and CDR2 sequences are SGHAT and FQNNGV. The chain's CDR3 is CASSYGQVLYNEQFF. Written as DNA, the CDR3 is TGTGCCAGCAGCTACGGACAGGTACTATACAATGAGCAGTTCTTC.

By proportion, this clonotype is hyperexpanded. V and J are TRBV5-1 and TRBJ2-1; unclear D gene. V was shortened by 4 bases and J by 5 bases, with 4 bases between the two germline ends. CDR1 is SGHRS and CDR2 is YFSETQ in the germline V gene. This CDR3 is built from 11 residues. CDR3 region: CASSGNNEQFF. The CDR3 DNA reads TGCGCCAGCAGCGGAAACAATGAGCAGTTCTTC. Combining the CDR3 with reference TRBV5-1 and TRBJ2-1 gives the whole variable domain KAGVTQTPRYLIKTRGQQVTLSCSPISGHRSVSWYQQTPGQGLQFLFEYFSETQRNKGNFPGRFSGRQFSNSRSEMNVSTLELGDSALYLCASSGNNEQFFGPGTRLTVL.

The table lists this clonotype with a few counts. V is TRBV5-1 and J is TRBJ2-1, with no clear D. The germline V and J ends were trimmed by 0 bases and 9 bases, with 4 bases remaining between them. The CDR3 has 11 residues. CDR1 and CDR2 from the germline V gene are SGHRS and YFSETQ. The chain's CDR3 is CASSLDREQFF. CDR3 nucleotide sequence: TGCGCCAGCAGCTTGGACCGTGAGCAGTTCTTC.

The chain links TRBV3-1 to TRBJ1-1, with no clear D. The CDR3 consists of 14 residues. V gave up 4 bases and J gave up 5 bases, with 14 bases separating them. In germline, CDR1 is LGHDT, CDR2 YNNKEL (reference sequence). The CDR3 DNA sequence: TGTGCCAGCAGCCCCCGGGGAGGGATTACTGAAGCTTTCTTT. Protein: CASSPRGGITEAFF.

The rearrangement joins TRBV28 to TRBJ2-2, with D uncertain. V gave up 9 bases and J gave up 1 base, with 15 bases separating them. This CDR3 is built from 15 residues. Germline-derived CDR1 and CDR2 are MDHEN and SYDVKM. The CDR3 DNA is TGTGCCAGTTTGAACTCACTTGGGAACACCGGGGAGCTGTTTTTT. It codes for CASLNSLGNTGELFF.